This entry lists 19 T cell receptor beta chains sequenced from one sample in a study of early T cells in non-severe SARS-CoV-2 infection. MiXCR, applied by TCRdb to the 5' RACE reads, yields one record per CDR3 protein. The table shows about 77,000 distinct CDR3 sequences, with over 9% occurring only once. Material: whole blood. These receptors came from an adult who was a healthcare worker with PCR-confirmed SARS-CoV-2 infection or an uninfected control (not recorded which).

This clonotype was seen many times. The gene calls are TRBV28 and TRBJ1-4; D unresolved. V gave up 5 bases and J gave up 0 bases, with 10 bases separating them. CDR1 and CDR2 (germline): MDHEN, SYDVKM. This CDR3 region has 15 residues. The CDR3 DNA reads TGTGCCAGCAGTGGACCTGACGCAACTAATGAAAAACTGTTTTTT. Its protein product is CASSGPDATNEKLFF.

This clonotype was seen many times. The genes are TRBV5-1 and TRBJ1-5; TRBD1 might be the D (6 bases). V lost 0 bases and J 4 bases, leaving 17 bases between the germline ends. Germline CDR1 and CDR2: SGHRS and YFSETQ. The CDR3 length is 17 residues. The DNA of the CDR3 is TGCGCCAGCAGCTTGGGCCCTACAGGGACGGGGAATCAGCCCCAGCATTTT. It encodes CASSLGPTGTGNQPQHF.

This chain joins TRBV5-1 and TRBJ2-1; D perhaps matches TRBD1 (6 bases). The V end lost 3 bases, the J end lost 7 bases, and 17 bases lay between the germline ends. The germline CDR1 and CDR2 sequences are SGHRS and YFSETQ. This CDR3 spans 15 amino acids. The CDR3 is CASSSPSGRGNEQFF. The CDR3 nucleotides are TGCGCCAGCAGCTCTCCCAGCGGAAGGGGGAATGAGCAGTTCTTC. Full variable domain (outside the CDR3, taken from reference TRBV5-1 and TRBJ2-1): KAGVTQTPRYLIKTRGQQVTLSCSPISGHRSVSWYQQTPGQGLQFLFEYFSETQRNKGNFPGRFSGRQFSNSRSEMNVSTLELGDSALYLCASSSPSGRGNEQFFGPGTRLTVL.

This clonotype was recorded at least ten times. The chain employs TRBV3-1 and TRBJ2-1; the match to TRBD2 covers 8 bases. Germline V lookup: CDR1 LGHDT, CDR2 YNNKEL (reference sequence). The CDR3 is made up of 15 amino acids. V was pared by 0 bases and J by 9 bases, with 7 bases of the junction left unmatched. CDR3 DNA: TGTGCCAGCAGCCAAGATACGGGAGGGCCGACTGAGCAGTTCTTC. This codes for CASSQDTGGPTEQFF.

This clonotype has just a few counts. This chain connects TRBV4-2 to TRBJ2-7, with D possibly being TRBD1 (6 bases). The ends were cut back, 0 bases at V and 0 bases at J, with 15 bases in the middle. CDR3 length: 17 residues. Germline CDR1 LGHNA, CDR2 YNFKEQ. CDR3 amino acids: CASSQDDPQGSSYEQYF. The CDR3 nucleotides are TGTGCCAGCAGCCAAGACGATCCCCAGGGGAGCTCCTACGAGCAGTACTTC.

This clonotype was counted between two and nine times. V is TRBV12-3 or TRBV12-4 and J is TRBJ2-5; 7 bases map to TRBD2. Unmatched junction bases numbered 7, after V lost 6 bases and J lost 3 bases. The CDR3 extends over 14 amino acids. The CDR3 spells CASRAVAGKETQYF. CDR3 nucleotide sequence: TGTGCCAGCAGGGCGGTAGCGGGTAAAGAGACCCAGTACTTC.

This clonotype occurred a few times. The chain links TRBV10-2 to TRBJ2-1; 9 positions agree with TRBD1. Trimming took 4 bases from V and 9 from J; bases not matched to a gene: 7. The CDR3 sequence is 14 residues long. Germline CDR1 WSHSY, CDR2 SAAADI. The CDR3 is CASSGRDRVSEQFF. The CDR3, as DNA: TGCGCCAGCAGTGGGAGGGACAGGGTCAGTGAGCAGTTCTTC.

This clonotype was counted at least ten times. The chain recombines TRBV4-2 with TRBJ2-1; no definite D call. Trimming removed 0 bases from V and 10 bases from J, with 7 bases in between. The germline V gene encodes CDR1 LGHNA and CDR2 YNFKEQ. The CDR3 is made up of 12 amino acids. The CDR3 protein is CASSQDMAEQFF. In DNA form, the CDR3 reads TGTGCCAGCAGCCAAGATATGGCCGAGCAGTTCTTC.

In its sample, this clonotype was seen many times. The chain uses TRBV5-5 and TRBJ2-1; TRBD1 agrees at 7 bases. This CDR3 is 17 amino acids long. V shed 3 bases, J shed 2 bases, and the junction held 11 bases outside the gene matches. Germline loops: CDR1 SGHKS, CDR2 YYEKEE (reference sequence). The CDR3 DNA is TGTGCCAGCAGCTCCGTGCCGGGACAGAGAACCTACAATGAGCAGTTCTTC. Translating gives CASSSVPGQRTYNEQFF.

The table lists this clonotype with many counts. V is TRBV13 and J is TRBJ2-5; TRBD2 matches at 13 bases. The V segment lost 5 bases and the J segment 5 bases; nucleotides outside the gene matches: 11. Germline CDR1 PRHDT, CDR2 FYEKMQ (reference sequence). The CDR3 length is 17 residues. CDR3 coding DNA: TGTGCCAGCAGCCCCGGACTAGCGGGAGAGGGAGAGGAGACCCAGTACTTC. It encodes CASSPGLAGEGEETQYF.

The V gene is TRBV3-1, the J gene TRBJ2-1, with D perhaps matching TRBD2 (6 bases). This CDR3 has 13 amino acids. Germline CDR1 reads LGHDT; CDR2 reads YNNKEL (reference sequence). V lost 2 bases to trimming and J lost 12 bases, with 14 bases between them. CDR3 coding DNA: TGTGCCAGCAGCCAATTCTCAACTAGCTGGCAGTTCTTC. It specifies CASSQFSTSWQFF.

Only a few counts were recorded for this clonotype. The gene calls are TRBV7-8 and TRBJ2-7; a possible D gene is TRBD2 (5 bases). The CDR3 consists of 13 residues. The germline gives CDR1 SGHVS, CDR2 FQNEAQ. V was shortened by 2 bases and J by 5 bases, with 10 bases between the two germline ends. CDR3 coding DNA: TGTGCCAGCAGCTTACGGGTCGGGGACGAGCAGTACTTC. The encoded protein is CASSLRVGDEQYF.

This clonotype was observed a handful of times. The CDR3 protein is CATSRRGEGEKLFF. Here the CDR3 DNA reads TGTGCCACCTCGCGGCGGGGGGAAGGTGAAAAACTGTTTTTT. This chain joins TRBV25-1 and TRBJ1-4, with TRBD1 as a possible D gene (5 bases). The germline V and J ends were trimmed by 10 bases and 7 bases, with 19 bases remaining between them. The length of the CDR3 is 14 residues. Germline lookup yields CDR1 MGHDK and CDR2 SYGVNS.

This clonotype has ten or more counts. The chain carries TRBV20-1 and TRBJ1-1; unclear D gene. Germline CDR1 DFQATT, CDR2 SNEGSKA (reference sequence). The length of the CDR3 is 13 residues. Trimming cost V 6 bases and J 0 bases, with 11 bases left between them. This CDR3 reads CSAPGRVNTEAFF. The CDR3 region has the DNA TGCAGTGCCCCCGGACGGGTGAACACTGAAGCTTTCTTT.

Ten or more counts support this clonotype. CDR3 protein: CASSFHFQVDTQYF. The CDR3 nucleotides are TGTGCCAGCAGCTTCCACTTCCAGGTAGATACGCAGTATTTT. This chain links TRBV5-4 with TRBJ2-3, with D hard to call. The CDR3 has 14 amino acids. The germline V and J ends were trimmed by 2 bases and 5 bases, with 12 bases remaining between them. The germline gives CDR1 SGHNT, CDR2 YYREEE (reference sequence).

This clonotype was observed many times. The chain recombines TRBV9 with TRBJ2-5, with D perhaps matching TRBD1 or TRBD2 (6 bases each). Trimming removed 4 bases at V and 1 base at J, with 14 bases between. This CDR3 is built from 15 residues. Germline-derived CDR1 and CDR2 are SGDLS and YYNGEE. CDR3 coding DNA: TGTGCCAGCAGCCGGGGGCAGGGAGGCCAAGAGACCCAGTACTTC. The encoded protein is CASSRGQGGQETQYF.

The V gene is TRBV5-4, the J gene TRBJ2-7, with 11 nucleotides matching TRBD1. Trimming took 5 bases from V and 6 from J; bases not matched to a gene: 4. The CDR3 sequence is 13 residues long. Germline CDR1 SGHNT, CDR2 YYREEE (reference sequence). CDR3 loop: CASRRTGGIEQYF. CDR3 nucleotides: TGTGCCAGCAGAAGGACAGGGGGCATCGAGCAGTACTTC.

The CDR3 sequence is CASSQDPGPTEAFF. The DNA for the CDR3 is TGTGCCAGCAGCCAAGATCCAGGGCCCACTGAAGCTTTCTTT. The chain combines TRBV4-2 with TRBJ1-1; possibly TRBD1 for D (5 bases). Germline-derived CDR1 and CDR2 are LGHNA and YNFKEQ. Trimming cost V 0 bases and J 4 bases, with 9 bases left between them. The CDR3 sequence is 14 residues long.

V is TRBV6-5 and J is TRBJ2-7; a weak D match, TRBD2 (7 bases). V was shortened by 0 bases and J by 4 bases, with 13 bases between the two germline ends. From germline, CDR1 is MNHEY and CDR2 SVGAGI. This CDR3 is built from 15 residues. CDR3 in amino acids: CASSYSRRGGYEQYF. In DNA, the CDR3 is TGTGCCAGCAGTTACTCGCGGAGGGGGGGATACGAGCAGTACTTC.